Listed below are T cell receptor beta chains from one sample, sequenced in a study of yellow fever vaccine responses in identical twins. TCRdb reanalysed the RT-PCR reads using MiXCR and keeps one entry per CDR3 protein. The repertoire has around 6,600 distinct CDR3 sequences, 86% of them found once; the top ten carry 1.2%. The specimen was T cells from blood (PBMCs), unsorted or a sorted subset (not recorded which), collected before or after yellow fever vaccination (not recorded which). The receptors stem from a woman aged 18-29 years who received the yellow fever vaccine. CDR3s include the opening cysteine and the closing phenylalanine or tryptophan. The D gene is left open where the match is weak. Size is omitted from some rows. Given values are once, few, many or a class for expanded clones.

TRBV13	11	.	TRBJ2-3	TRBD2	CASDPGLAGYF	TGTGCCAGCGATCCTGGACTAGCGGGGTATTTT
TRBV7-2	16	.	TRBJ2-7	TRBD1	CASSLITGTASYEQYF	TGTGCCAGCAGCTTAATCACCGGGACAGCTTCCTACGAGCAGTACTTC
TRBV12-3/TRBV12-4	13	.	TRBJ2-6	.	CASTLSGANVLTF	TGTGCCAGCACCCTCTCTGGGGCCAACGTCCTGACTTTC
TRBV11-3	12	.	TRBJ2-2	.	CASRWTAGELFF	TGTGCCAGCAGGTGGACGGCCGGGGAGCTGTTTTTT
TRBV4-1	14	once	TRBJ1-2	.	CASSQAGTDYGYTF	TGCGCCAGCAGCCAAGCTGGCACGGACTATGGCTACACCTTC
TRBV11-1	13	.	TRBJ1-5	.	CASSLAINQPQHF	TGTGCCAGCAGCTTAGCGATCAATCAGCCCCAGCATTTT
TRBV7-9	18	once	TRBJ1-4	TRBD1	CASSHPGVTGTTNEKLFF	TGTGCCAGCAGCCACCCCGGGGTGACAGGGACAACTAATGAAAAACTGTTTTTT
TRBV7-6	14	.	TRBJ2-1	TRBD2	CASSSPKREGGYFF	TGTGCCAGCAGCTCGCCTAAGCGGGAGGGGGGTTACTTCTTC
TRBV12-3/TRBV12-4	14	once	TRBJ2-7	.	CASSDKGLPYEQYF	TGTGCCAGCAGTGACAAGGGTTTACCCTACGAGCAGTACTTC
TRBV6-2/TRBV6-3	14	.	TRBJ2-7	.	CASCWRGGGYEQYF	TGTGCCAGCTGCTGGCGGGGAGGAGGATACGAGCAGTACTTC
TRBV4-3	14	.	TRBJ2-5	.	CASSQDLYQGTQYF	TGCGCCAGCAGCCAAGATCTGTACCAGGGGACCCAGTACTTC
TRBV12-3/TRBV12-4	17	once	TRBJ2-2	TRBD1	CASSSYLGTGRSGELFF	TGTGCCAGCAGTTCGTATCTGGGGACAGGGCGGTCCGGGGAGCTGTTTTTT
TRBV12-3/TRBV12-4	13	.	TRBJ2-7	.	CASSPAKLAAQYF	TGTGCCAGCAGTCCCGCAAAACTAGCTGCGCAGTACTTC
TRBV7-2	14	.	TRBJ2-1	.	CASSLAGFDNEQFF	TGTGCCAGCAGCTTAGCGGGATTCGACAATGAGCAGTTCTTC
TRBV6-2/TRBV6-3	13	.	TRBJ1-2	.	CASRSTANYGYTF	TGTGCCAGCAGGTCGACAGCTAACTATGGCTACACCTTC
TRBV19	13	.	TRBJ2-7	TRBD1	CASSHRGSGEQYF	TGTGCCAGTAGTCACAGGGGTTCAGGAGAGCAGTACTTC
TRBV4-1	16	.	TRBJ1-2	.	CASSQDSGGIFYGYTF	TGCGCCAGCAGCCAAGATTCGGGGGGTATCTTTTATGGCTACACCTTC
TRBV12-3/TRBV12-4	13	.	TRBJ2-7	.	CASSLVWGNEQYF	TGTGCCAGCAGTTTAGTGTGGGGTAACGAGCAGTACTTC
TRBV2	14	.	TRBJ2-1	.	CASSPTDSYNEQFF	TGTGCCAGCAGCCCGACGGACTCCTACAATGAGCAGTTCTTC
TRBV7-6	14	.	TRBJ2-5	.	CASSSTAKQETQYF	TGTGCCAGCAGCTCCACAGCAAAACAAGAGACCCAGTACTTC
TRBV19	13	.	TRBJ2-5	.	CASRLGNQETQYF	TGTGCCAGCCGGCTGGGGAATCAAGAGACCCAGTACTTC
TRBV29-1	11	.	TRBJ2-7	.	CSTTLGYEQYF	TGCAGCACAACGTTAGGATACGAGCAGTACTTC
TRBV23-1	16	.	TRBJ2-4	.	CASSQHRTTAKNIQYF	TGCGCCAGCAGTCAACACAGGACCACAGCCAAAAACATTCAGTACTTC
TRBV29-1	10	.	TRBJ2-5	.	CSAERETQYF	TGCAGCGCCGAGCGAGAGACCCAGTACTTC
TRBV5-1	16	once	TRBJ2-7	TRBD1	CASRPFGQGAIYEQYF	TGCGCCAGCAGACCTTTTGGACAGGGGGCCATCTACGAGCAGTACTTC
TRBV29-1	15	few	TRBJ1-5	TRBD1	CSVGGGQGGNQPQHF	TGCAGCGTTGGTGGGGGACAGGGGGGCAATCAGCCCCAGCATTTT
TRBV11-1	14	.	TRBJ2-1	TRBD2	CASTGLAGNNEQFF	TGTGCCAGCACGGGACTAGCGGGTAACAATGAGCAGTTCTTC
TRBV29-1	17	.	TRBJ2-1	TRBD1	CSVEDRKQGQVTPKPFF	TGCAGCGTTGAAGATCGAAAACAGGGGCAAGTAACCCCAAAGCCGTTCTTC
TRBV29-1	11	.	TRBJ2-7	.	CSVENSYEQYF	TGCAGCGTTGAAAACAGTTACGAGCAGTACTTC
TRBV12-3/TRBV12-4	17	.	TRBJ1-2	.	CASSFRRREPQNYGYTF	TGTGCCAGCAGTTTCCGGCGCAGGGAACCCCAAAACTATGGCTACACCTTC
TRBV7-9	13	once	TRBJ2-1	.	CASSSPFNNEQFF	TGTGCCAGCAGCTCCCCATTTAACAATGAGCAGTTCTTC
TRBV7-9	15	.	TRBJ1-6	TRBD1	CASSRQGVRNSPLHF	TGTGCCAGCAGTCGACAGGGAGTAAGAAATTCACCCCTCCACTTT
TRBV10-3	14	.	TRBJ1-1	TRBD1	CAISGDRDIAEAFF	TGTGCCATCAGTGGGGACAGGGACATAGCGGAAGCTTTCTTT
TRBV28	15	.	TRBJ1-6	TRBD1	CASSFGQGANSPLHF	TGTGCCAGCAGTTTCGGACAGGGAGCCAATTCACCCCTCCACTTT
TRBV29-1	16	.	TRBJ2-1	TRBD2	CSVARLAGSSYNEQFF	TGCAGCGTTGCCCGACTAGCGGGGAGCTCCTACAATGAGCAGTTCTTC
TRBV29-1	14	.	TRBJ2-2	.	CSVVGSGNTGELFF	TGCAGCGTTGTAGGAAGTGGGAACACCGGGGAGCTGTTTTTT
TRBV18	14	.	TRBJ2-5	.	CASSPDLNRETQYF	TGTGCCAGCTCACCTGACTTAAATCGGGAGACCCAGTACTTC
TRBV11-1	15	.	TRBJ2-7	TRBD1	CASSPQGTGIYEQYF	TGTGCCAGCAGCCCTCAAGGGACAGGGATCTACGAGCAGTACTTC
TRBV28	13	once	TRBJ2-7	.	CASSPPGRVEQYF	TGTGCCAGCAGTCCCCCCGGCAGGGTGGAGCAGTACTTC
TRBV28	14	.	TRBJ2-7	.	CASRPGGLAYEQYF	TGTGCCAGCAGACCTGGGGGGTTGGCCTACGAGCAGTACTTC
TRBV5-1	16	.	TRBJ2-1	TRBD2	CASSSSPTSGHNEQFF	TGCGCCAGCAGCTCCTCACCCACTAGCGGACACAATGAGCAGTTCTTC